One sample yielded the 29 T cell receptor beta chains listed below, sequenced in a study of T cells after yellow fever vaccination. TCRdb called the 5' RACE reads again in MiXCR, with one record for every CDR3 protein. The table includes some 290,000 distinct CDR3 sequences, about 10% detected once. Material: CD4+ T cells sorted from PBMCs, obtained 45 days after the yellow fever booster vaccination. Source of these receptors: a man younger than 35 who received the YFV17D yellow fever vaccine.

This clonotype occurred a few times. The chain joins TRBV7-2 to TRBJ2-3; D remains unclear. V lost 0 bases to trimming and J lost 5 bases, with 6 bases between them. CDR3 length: 13 residues. Germline V CDR1 and CDR2: SGHTA, FQGNSA. In DNA form, the CDR3 reads TGTGCCAGCAGCTTAGCCCCCCGAGATACGCAGTATTTT. It encodes CASSLAPRDTQYF.

The chain joins TRBV20-1 to TRBJ2-1; 14 bases agree with TRBD2. The CDR3 spans 16 residues. The ends lost 5 bases at V and 0 bases at J; junction bases unmatched: 3. The germline gives CDR1 DFQATT, CDR2 SNEGSKA (reference sequence). CDR3 DNA sequence: TGCAGTGCTGGAGGGACTAGCGGGGGCTCCTACAATGAGCAGTTCTTC. Amino acids: CSAGGTSGGSYNEQFF.

This clonotype was counted a few times. The rearrangement uses TRBV5-1 and TRBJ2-2; tentatively, D is TRBD1 (6 bases). V was cut by 8 bases and J by 4 bases, with 18 bases left in between. This CDR3 region has 15 residues. Germline CDR1 SGHRS, CDR2 YFSETQ. The CDR3 loop reads CARLSFGGGTGELFF. The CDR3, as DNA: TGCGCCAGACTGTCCTTTGGGGGCGGCACCGGGGAGCTGTTTTTT.

This clonotype was seen ten or more times. The rearrangement joins TRBV6-6 to TRBJ2-1; 8 bases map to TRBD1. J was trimmed by 7 bases and V by 4 bases; bases with no gene match: 9. CDR1 is MNHNY and CDR2 is SVGAGI in the germline V gene (reference sequence). The length of the CDR3 is 15 residues. CDR3 protein: CASSLRTGIVNEQFF. The CDR3, as DNA: TGTGCCAGCAGTTTACGGACAGGGATTGTGAATGAGCAGTTCTTC.

In this sample, this clonotype turned up a few times. V usage is TRBV11-2 and J usage is TRBJ1-1; D is unclear. Trimming took off 0 bases at V and 8 bases at J, with 10 bases between the two ends. Germline assignment: CDR1 SGHAT and CDR2 FQNNGV. The CDR3 loop spans 13 amino acids. CDR3 sequence reads: CASSLDRVGEAFF. CDR3 nucleotide sequence: TGTGCCAGCAGCTTAGATCGGGTAGGAGAAGCTTTCTTT.

The V and J genes are TRBV25-1 and TRBJ1-2; no reliable D call. Trimming shortened V by 3 bases and J by 4 bases, and 15 bases separated the two germline ends. The germline V gene encodes CDR1 MGHDK and CDR2 SYGVNS. The CDR3 runs to 15 residues. The DNA for the CDR3 is TGTGCCAGCAGTGATTCATCGGGCAGGACCTATGGCTACACCTTC. Translated, it gives CASSDSSGRTYGYTF.

This chain joins TRBV10-3 and TRBJ2-2, with a possible D match to TRBD2 (5 bases). CDR3 size: 12 residues. Germline CDR1 reads ENHRY; CDR2 reads SYGVKD. Trimming shortened V by 7 bases and J by 5 bases, and 8 bases separated the two germline ends. The CDR3 loop reads CAITPGTGELFF. The CDR3 coding sequence is TGTGCCATCACTCCGGGGACCGGGGAGCTGTTTTTT.

This clonotype was seen a handful of times. The rearrangement joins TRBV7-2 to TRBJ1-1, with D tentatively TRBD1 (5 bases). CDR1 is SGHTA and CDR2 is FQGNSA in the germline V gene. The CDR3 has 15 residues. V was trimmed by 5 bases and J by 4 bases, leaving 17 bases between them. The CDR3 is CASSPRGRLVTEAFF. CDR3 sequence (DNA): TGTGCCAGCAGCCCCCGGGGGAGGCTCGTCACTGAAGCTTTCTTT.

The rearrangement links TRBV20-1 to TRBJ1-6; maybe TRBD1 (5 bases). CDR1 and CDR2 from the germline V gene are DFQATT and SNEGSKA (reference sequence). There are 15 residues in the CDR3. Trimming removed 0 bases from V and 14 bases from J, with 20 bases in between. CDR3: CSARDGGSPQGALHF. CDR3 in DNA: TGCAGTGCTAGAGATGGAGGTAGTCCCCAAGGGGCCCTCCACTTT.

The chain carries TRBV5-1 and TRBJ2-4, with D perhaps assigned TRBD1 or TRBD2 (7 bases each). The CDR3 sequence is 16 residues long. From germline, CDR1 is SGHRS and CDR2 YFSETQ. Trimming cost V 2 bases and J 4 bases, with 16 bases left between them. The CDR3 loop is CASSFSGGETKNIQYF. The CDR3 DNA is TGCGCCAGCAGCTTTTCAGGGGGGGAAACGAAAAACATTCAGTACTTC. The variable domain in full, with the rest retrieved from reference TRBV5-1 and TRBJ2-4, is KAGVTQTPRYLIKTRGQQVTLSCSPISGHRSVSWYQQTPGQGLQFLFEYFSETQRNKGNFPGRFSGRQFSNSRSEMNVSTLELGDSALYLCASSFSGGETKNIQYFGAGTRLSVL.

The chain carries TRBV9 and TRBJ2-3, with D maybe TRBD1 (6 bases). V was cut by 4 bases and J by 6 bases, with 18 bases left in between. Per germline, CDR1 SGDLS and CDR2 YYNGEE. The CDR3 spans 15 residues. CDR3 sequence: CASSIRDTGWDTQYF. In DNA, the CDR3 is TGTGCCAGCAGCATCCGGGACACGGGATGGGATACGCAGTATTTT.

V and J are TRBV12-3 or TRBV12-4 and TRBJ1-3; the D is unclear. The CDR3 length is 11 residues. V gave up 3 bases and J gave up 7 bases, with 4 bases separating them. CDR3 amino acids: CASSFSNTIYF. CDR3 coding DNA: TGTGCCAGCAGTTTTTCGAACACCATATATTTT.

A few counts support this clonotype. This chain joins TRBV5-1 and TRBJ2-3, with D perhaps matching TRBD1 (6 bases). This CDR3 is 16 amino acids long. V lost 1 base to trimming and J lost 4 bases, with 16 bases between them. Germline V gene sequence: CDR1 SGHRS, CDR2 YFSETQ. The CDR3 sequence: CASSLQGSMIADTQYF. The CDR3 DNA reads as TGCGCCAGCAGCTTGCAGGGGAGTATGATCGCAGATACGCAGTATTTT.

J is TRBJ2-5 and V is TRBV12-3 or TRBV12-4; D is uncertain. Trimming took 7 bases from V and 5 from J, leaving 17 bases between them. The CDR3 runs to 14 residues. The CDR3: CASTIHGVSETQYF. CDR3 nucleotides: TGTGCCAGCACCATACACGGCGTTTCGGAGACCCAGTACTTC.

J is TRBJ2-2 and V is TRBV20-1; 7 nucleotides agree with TRBD1. With V trimmed by 3 bases and J by 4 bases, 5 bases remained unmatched. The CDR3 contains 14 residues. CDR1 and CDR2 (germline): DFQATT, SNEGSKA (reference sequence). CDR3 region: CSASPGQITGELFF. CDR3 sequence (DNA): TGCAGTGCTAGTCCGGGACAGATCACCGGGGAGCTGTTTTTT.

This clonotype has more than one count but fewer than ten. V gene TRBV6-5 combines with J gene TRBJ2-5, with TRBD1 matching over 9 bases. CDR1 and CDR2 from the germline V gene are MNHEY and SVGAGI. V shed 2 bases, J shed 3 bases, and the junction held 1 base outside the gene matches. The CDR3 sequence is 14 residues long. The CDR3 DNA reads TGTGCCAGCAGTTACCGGACAGGGGAAGAGACCCAGTACTTC. Translated, it gives CASSYRTGEETQYF.

The chain joins TRBV12-2 to TRBJ2-5; the table names TRBD2, a call not compared with the DNA. TRBV12-2 is a known pseudogene. This CDR3 has 16 amino acids. CDR3 sequence reads: CASRLGTGLALETQYF. The DNA of the CDR3 is TGTGCAAGTCGCTTAGGGACGGGACTAGCGTTGGAGACCCAGTACTTC.

This clonotype appeared a few times. The J gene is TRBJ2-1, the V gene TRBV5-4; the D gene is possibly TRBD2 (5 bases). Trimming left V 4 bases short and J 5 bases short, with 10 bases between. The CDR3 consists of 13 residues. The germline V gene has CDR1 SGHNT and CDR2 YYREEE (reference sequence). The CDR3 region is CASSRSGNNEQFF. CDR3 nucleotides: TGTGCCAGCAGCCGCTCGGGGAACAATGAGCAGTTCTTC.

This clonotype has just a few counts. The gene calls are TRBV27 and TRBJ2-7; D possibly corresponds to TRBD1 (6 bases). The CDR3 is 15 amino acids. V gave up 4 bases and J gave up 0 bases, with 13 bases separating them. From germline, CDR1 is MNHEY and CDR2 SMNVEV (reference sequence). The CDR3 DNA follows: TGTGCCAGCAGTTCCGGGACAAGTTCCTCCTACGAGCAGTACTTC. It is translated as CASSSGTSSSYEQYF.

The chain has TRBV2 and TRBJ2-2; unclear D gene. Germline CDR1 reads SNHLY; CDR2 reads FYNNEI. The CDR3 is 15 amino acids. Between the trimmed V and J ends, which lost 7 bases and 0 bases, there was a span of 12 bases. CDR3 sequence (DNA): TGTGCCAGCACTCGGACCTCTCCGAACACCGGGGAGCTGTTTTTT. Residues: CASTRTSPNTGELFF.

This sequence joins TRBV5-1 and TRBJ1-2; TRBD1 is a possible D gene (6 bases). CDR1 is SGHRS and CDR2 is YFSETQ in the germline V gene. V was clipped by 4 bases and J by 0 bases, with 10 bases between them. The CDR3 sequence is 14 residues long. This CDR3 is CASSLDSPNYGYTF. Written as DNA, the CDR3 is TGCGCCAGCAGCCTGGACAGCCCTAACTATGGCTACACCTTC.

The rearrangement links TRBV20-1 to TRBJ2-3; 13 nucleotides match TRBD2. The CDR3 covers 14 residues. V gave up 5 bases and J gave up 6 bases; unmatched junction bases: 5. The V gene's germline CDR1 is DFQATT and CDR2 SNEGSKA (reference sequence). The CDR3 here is CSAVTSGGRDTQYF. The CDR3 region has the DNA TGCAGTGCTGTGACTAGCGGGGGGAGGGATACGCAGTATTTT.

Many counts were recorded for this clonotype. The chain combines TRBV7-9 with TRBJ1-1, with 7 bases identical to TRBD1. The J segment lost 3 bases and the V segment lost 6 bases, leaving 4 bases of the junction unmatched. Germline V gene sequence: CDR1 SEHNR, CDR2 FQNEAQ (reference sequence). CDR3 length: 13 residues. CDR3 DNA sequence: TGTGCCAGCAGTTTTACAGGGGACACTGAAGCTTTCTTT. Encoded protein: CASSFTGDTEAFF.

The table lists this clonotype with a few counts. The gene calls are TRBV7-2 and TRBJ1-6; 8 positions agree with TRBD1. The germline V gene encodes CDR1 SGHTA and CDR2 FQGNSA. This CDR3 spans 15 amino acids. Trimming took 5 bases from V and 7 from J; bases not matched to a gene: 7. CDR3 bases: TGTGCCAGCAGCGCCCAACGGGACAGGAATTCACCCCTCCACTTT. Protein sequence: CASSAQRDRNSPLHF.

The table lists this clonotype with a few counts. The chain couples TRBV20-1 to TRBJ2-1; 8 bases map to TRBD2. The ends lost 4 bases at V and 4 bases at J; junction bases unmatched: 9. This CDR3 has 15 amino acids. Germline CDR1 reads DFQATT; CDR2 reads SNEGSKA (reference sequence). The CDR3 DNA sequence: TGCAGTGCTACCCCACGGGGGGGGGCATACAATGAGCAGTTCTTC. Amino acids: CSATPRGGAYNEQFF.

V usage is TRBV20-1 and J usage is TRBJ2-2, with D hard to call. This CDR3 spans 12 amino acids. Trimming took 1 base from V and 9 from J, leaving 9 bases between them. Germline CDR1 and CDR2: DFQATT and SNEGSKA (reference sequence). The CDR3: CSARAAGRELFF. The DNA for the CDR3 is TGCAGTGCTAGAGCGGCAGGAAGGGAGCTGTTTTTT.

In its sample, this clonotype was seen a few times. The rearrangement uses TRBV6-5 and TRBJ2-3; D possibly corresponds to TRBD1 (6 bases). The CDR3 contains 18 residues. V lost 0 bases to trimming and J lost 4 bases, with 20 bases between them. CDR1 is MNHEY and CDR2 is SVGAGI in the germline V gene. Here the CDR3 DNA reads TGTGCCAGCAGTTACTCTCCGTTCAGGGGAAAGGGGGCAGATACGCAGTATTTT. Translated: CASSYSPFRGKGADTQYF.

DNA for the CDR3: TGTGCCAGCAGCTTAGCCTACGGAGTAGATACGCAGTATTTT. Amino acids: CASSLAYGVDTQYF. The V gene is TRBV7-2, the J gene TRBJ2-3; no firm D call. CDR1 and CDR2 from the germline V gene are SGHTA and FQGNSA. The CDR3 runs to 14 residues. Deletions cut 0 bases from V and 5 bases from J, with 9 bases between.

This clonotype came up a few times. The V gene is TRBV5-1, the J gene TRBJ2-5; no reliable D call. The V and J ends lost 7 bases and 5 bases respectively, with 15 bases between them. CDR3 size: 13 residues. Germline CDR1 is SGHRS and CDR2 is YFSETQ. The CDR3 loop is CASSGNTQETQYF. The DNA of the CDR3 is TGCGCCAGCTCTGGGAACACCCAGGAGACCCAGTACTTC.